This T cell receptor beta chain was sequenced during a study of shared clonotypes between healthy human individuals. Only in-frame clones appear in the TCRdb table, and some are missing; sequencing was by immunoSEQ multiplex PCR. The data hold 450,000 or so clones, with roughly three quarters observed a single time. General observations from the study: Exclusively blood specimens were collected; tissue repertoires likely differ.

With respect to this clone: Its antigen is as yet unknown.

Germline V gives CDR1 SNHLY, CDR2 FYNNEI. The V end lost 4 bases, the J end lost 3 bases, and 12 bases lay between the germline ends. The CDR3 is 15 residues long. The TCR originated in a woman aged 40 to 55 in good health. Some clones in this sample may be carry-over from other donors' samples. Sequencing used PBMCs. V gene TRBV2 combines with J gene TRBJ1-4; D not certain. The CDR3 loop reads CASSGEVLANEKLFF. Written as DNA, the CDR3 is TGTGCCAGCAGTGGGGAGGTACTAGCTAATGAAAAACTGTTTTTT.